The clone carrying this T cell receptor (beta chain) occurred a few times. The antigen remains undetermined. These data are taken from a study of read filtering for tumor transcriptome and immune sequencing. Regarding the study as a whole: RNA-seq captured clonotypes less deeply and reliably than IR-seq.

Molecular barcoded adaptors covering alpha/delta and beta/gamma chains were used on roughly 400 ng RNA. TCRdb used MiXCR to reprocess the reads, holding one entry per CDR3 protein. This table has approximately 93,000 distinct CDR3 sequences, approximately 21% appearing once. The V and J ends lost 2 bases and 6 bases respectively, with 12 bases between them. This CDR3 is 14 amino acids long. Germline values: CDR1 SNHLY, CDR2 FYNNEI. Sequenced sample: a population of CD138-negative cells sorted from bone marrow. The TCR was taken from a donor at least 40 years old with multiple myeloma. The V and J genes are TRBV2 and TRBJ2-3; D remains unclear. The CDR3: CASSERPSSDTQYF. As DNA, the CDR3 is TGTGCCAGCAGTGAACGGCCTAGTAGCGATACGCAGTATTTT.